This T cell receptor beta chain comes out of a study of identical twins. The CDR3 spans 14 residues. V was clipped by 4 bases and J by 5 bases, with 13 bases between them. The germline CDR1 and CDR2 sequences are ENHRY and SYGVKD. Unique molecular identifiers were in the cDNA, with template-switch universal primer binding. TCRdb re-called the 5' RACE reads with MiXCR, one entry per CDR3 protein. Seen here are roughly 690,000 distinct CDR3 sequences, approximately 21% observed once, and the top ten hold roughly 4%. The same sample was also used in a study of T cells expressing NK-cell markers. That investigation notes: HCMV serostatus: seven of eight sequenced donors positive, one negative. For six donors, the dominant NKG2C+ clonotypes made up roughly 1.0-7.5% of their CD8+ T cells. In several donors, dominant clonotypes made up about 25-65% of CD3+CD56-NKG2C+ cells.

The sequencing input was PBMCs. The sequence was obtained from a woman under 30 in good health. The V and J genes are TRBV10-3 and TRBJ2-3; D gene uncertain. The CDR3 loop reads CAISVSRTLDTQYF. CDR3 bases: TGTGCCATCAGTGTGTCTCGGACGTTAGATACGCAGTATTTT.